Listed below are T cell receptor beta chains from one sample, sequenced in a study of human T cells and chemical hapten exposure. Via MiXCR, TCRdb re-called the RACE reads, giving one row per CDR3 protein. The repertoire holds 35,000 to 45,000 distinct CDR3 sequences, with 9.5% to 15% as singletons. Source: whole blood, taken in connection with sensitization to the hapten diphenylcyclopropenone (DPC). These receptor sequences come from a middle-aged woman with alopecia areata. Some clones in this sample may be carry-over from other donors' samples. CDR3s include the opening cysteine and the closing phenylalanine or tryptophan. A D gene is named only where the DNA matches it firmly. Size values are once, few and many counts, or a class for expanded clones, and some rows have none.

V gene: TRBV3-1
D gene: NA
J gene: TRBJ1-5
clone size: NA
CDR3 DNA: TGTGCCAGCAGCCAAGGGGGGGGCGACAATCAGCCCCAGCATTTT
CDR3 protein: CASSQGGGDNQPQHF

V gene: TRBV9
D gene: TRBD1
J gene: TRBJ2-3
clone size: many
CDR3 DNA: TGTGCCAGCAGCGTGGGAGGACAGGGGGGCACAGATACGCAGTATTTT
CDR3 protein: CASSVGGQGGTDTQYF

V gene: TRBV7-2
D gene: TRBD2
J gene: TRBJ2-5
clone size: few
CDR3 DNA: TGTGCCAGCAGCTTTAGCGGGGGGAGATGGGAGACCCAGTACTTC
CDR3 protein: CASSFSGGRWETQYF

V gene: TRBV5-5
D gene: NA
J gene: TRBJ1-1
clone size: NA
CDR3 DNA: TGTGCCAGCAGAAGGCTGGTGAACACTGAAGCTTTCTTT
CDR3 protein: CASRRLVNTEAFF

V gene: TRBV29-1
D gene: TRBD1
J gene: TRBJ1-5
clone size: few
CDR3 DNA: TGCAGCGCGGGACAGGGGACCTCGCCCCAGCATTTT
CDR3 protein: CSAGQGTSPQHF

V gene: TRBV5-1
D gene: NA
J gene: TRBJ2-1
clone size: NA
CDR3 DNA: TGCGCCAGCAGCTCTGGCCTTGAATACAATGAGCAGTTCTTC
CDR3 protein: CASSSGLEYNEQFF

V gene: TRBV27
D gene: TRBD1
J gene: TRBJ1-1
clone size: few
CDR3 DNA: TGTGCCAGCAGTTTATCGCCACCGGGACAGAAAGCTTTCTTT
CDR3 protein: CASSLSPPGQKAFF

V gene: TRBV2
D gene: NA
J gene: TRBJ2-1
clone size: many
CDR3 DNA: TGTGCCAGCAGTGAAGGGGGGGGCTGGAATGAGCAGTTCTTC
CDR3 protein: CASSEGGGWNEQFF

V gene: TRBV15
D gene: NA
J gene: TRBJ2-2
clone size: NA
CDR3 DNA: TGTGCCACCAGCAGAGTCCGCGACACCGGGGAGCTGTTTTTT
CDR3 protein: CATSRVRDTGELFF

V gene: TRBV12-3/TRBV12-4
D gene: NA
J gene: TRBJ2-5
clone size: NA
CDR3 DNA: TGTGCCAGCAGGGTCGGGGGCCTTCCGGGTGAGACCCAGTACTTC
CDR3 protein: CASRVGGLPGETQYF

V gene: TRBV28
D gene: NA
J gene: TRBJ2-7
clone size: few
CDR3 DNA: TGTGCCAGCAGGTACGACAGCGATTCTTCCTACGAGCAGTACTTC
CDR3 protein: CASRYDSDSSYEQYF

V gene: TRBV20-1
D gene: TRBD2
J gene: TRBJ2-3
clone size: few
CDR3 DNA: TGCAGTGCTAGATGGTCGACTAGCGGGGCCAAGACTGATACGCAGTATTTT
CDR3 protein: CSARWSTSGAKTDTQYF

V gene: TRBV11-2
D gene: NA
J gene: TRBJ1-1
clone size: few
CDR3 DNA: TGTGCCAGCAGCTTACAGCAGTACACTGAAGCTTTCTTT
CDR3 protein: CASSLQQYTEAFF

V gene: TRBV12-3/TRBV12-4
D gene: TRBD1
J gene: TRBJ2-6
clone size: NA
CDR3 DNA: TGTGCCAGCAGTTGGGGGACAGGGGGCACCGGGGCCAACGTCCTGACTTTC
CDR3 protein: CASSWGTGGTGANVLTF

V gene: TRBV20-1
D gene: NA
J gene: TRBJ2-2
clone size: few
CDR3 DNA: TGCAGTGCTGGGGGACTGCTGAACACCGGGGAGCTGTTTTTT
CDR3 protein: CSAGGLLNTGELFF

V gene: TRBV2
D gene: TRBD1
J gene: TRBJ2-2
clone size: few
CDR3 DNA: TGTGCCAGCGACAGGGGGCTAAGTCGGGAGCTGTTTTTT
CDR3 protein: CASDRGLSRELFF

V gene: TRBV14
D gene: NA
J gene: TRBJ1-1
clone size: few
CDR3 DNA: TGTGCCAGCAGCCAGCATCCGACCTTCACTGAAGCTTTCTTT
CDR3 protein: CASSQHPTFTEAFF

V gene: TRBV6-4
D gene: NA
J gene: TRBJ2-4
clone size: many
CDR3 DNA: TGTGCCAGCAGTGACTCGGCAGGTTTGCAGTACTTC
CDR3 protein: CASSDSAGLQYF

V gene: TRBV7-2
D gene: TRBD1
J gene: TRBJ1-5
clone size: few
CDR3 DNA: TGTGCCAGCAGCTTAGTCGACAGGGGGGATCAGCCCCAGCATTTT
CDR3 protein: CASSLVDRGDQPQHF

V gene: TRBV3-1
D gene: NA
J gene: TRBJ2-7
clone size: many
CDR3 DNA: TGTGCCAGCAGCCAAAAGGGGGGCGAGCAGTACTTC
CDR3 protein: CASSQKGGEQYF

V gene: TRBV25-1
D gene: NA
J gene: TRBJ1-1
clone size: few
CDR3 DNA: TGTGCCAGCAGCCACGTGGAGGGGAACACTGAAGCTTTCTTT
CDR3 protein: CASSHVEGNTEAFF

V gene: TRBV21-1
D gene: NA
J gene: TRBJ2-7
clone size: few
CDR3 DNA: TGTGCCAGCAGCAAAGCGCTTTGGGGGGCTTTCTCCTACGAGCAGTACTTC
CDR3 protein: CASSKALWGAFSYEQYF

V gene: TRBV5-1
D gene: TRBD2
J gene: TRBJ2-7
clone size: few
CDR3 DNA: TGCGCCAGCAGCTTGCAGGCGGGAGGCACCTACGAGCAGTACTTC
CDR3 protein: CASSLQAGGTYEQYF

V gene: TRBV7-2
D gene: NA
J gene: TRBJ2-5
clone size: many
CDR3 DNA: TGTGCCAGCAGCTTAGTTAGCCAAGAGACCCAGTACTTC
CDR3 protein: CASSLVSQETQYF

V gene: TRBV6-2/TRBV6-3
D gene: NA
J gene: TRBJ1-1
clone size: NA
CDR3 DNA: TGTGCCAGCAGTGCACGCTCATTGAACACTGAAGCTTTCTTT
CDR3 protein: CASSARSLNTEAFF

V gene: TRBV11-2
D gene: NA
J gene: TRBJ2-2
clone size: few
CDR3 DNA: TGTGCCAGCAGCCCACTAATGGGACACACCGGGGAGCTGTTTTTT
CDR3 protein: CASSPLMGHTGELFF

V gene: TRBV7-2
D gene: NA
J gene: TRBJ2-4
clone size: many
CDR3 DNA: TGTGCCAGCAGCTTAGCTCGGACGCGAGCCAAAAACATTCAGTACTTC
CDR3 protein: CASSLARTRAKNIQYF

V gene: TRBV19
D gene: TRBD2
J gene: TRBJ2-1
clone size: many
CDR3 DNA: TGTGCCAGTAGTAGGGAGCGGGACTCCTACAATGAGCAGTTCTTC
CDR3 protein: CASSRERDSYNEQFF

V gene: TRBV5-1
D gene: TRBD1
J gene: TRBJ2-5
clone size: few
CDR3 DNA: TGCGCCAGCAGCGCCGGGACAGTAAAAGAGACCCAGTACTTC
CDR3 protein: CASSAGTVKETQYF

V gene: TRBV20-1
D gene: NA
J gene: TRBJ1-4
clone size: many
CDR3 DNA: TGCAGTGCTAGAGACGGAACTAATGAAAAACTGTTTTTT
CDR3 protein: CSARDGTNEKLFF

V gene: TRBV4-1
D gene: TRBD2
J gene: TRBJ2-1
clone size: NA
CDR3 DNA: TGCGCCAGCAGCCAAGTGACTAGCGGGGGCTGGGGCAATGAGCAGTTCTTC
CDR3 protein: CASSQVTSGGWGNEQFF

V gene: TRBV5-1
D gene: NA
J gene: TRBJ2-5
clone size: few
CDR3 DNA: TGCGCCACCGCGCGCGGGACACACCAAGAGACCCAGTACTTC
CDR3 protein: CATARGTHQETQYF

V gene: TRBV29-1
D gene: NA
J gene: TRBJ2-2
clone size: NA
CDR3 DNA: TGCAGCGCCCGGAACTCGGGAAGGGAGGCCGGGGAGCTGTTTTTT
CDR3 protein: CSARNSGREAGELFF

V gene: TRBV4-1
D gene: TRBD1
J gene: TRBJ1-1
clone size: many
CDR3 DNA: TGCGCCAGCAGCCAAGATAGGACAGGGGGGGTAATTGAAGCTTTCTTT
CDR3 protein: CASSQDRTGGVIEAFF

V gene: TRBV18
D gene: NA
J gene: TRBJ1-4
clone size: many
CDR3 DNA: TGTGCCAGCTCATTGCGGTTCCCTAATGAAAAACTGTTTTTT
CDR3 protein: CASSLRFPNEKLFF

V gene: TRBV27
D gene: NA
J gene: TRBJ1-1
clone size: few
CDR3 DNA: TGTGCCAGCAGTTTGACATTGAACACTGAAGCTTTCTTT
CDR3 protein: CASSLTLNTEAFF

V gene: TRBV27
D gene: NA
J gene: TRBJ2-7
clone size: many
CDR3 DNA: TGTGCCAGCCGGCCCTACGAGCAGTACTTC
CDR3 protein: CASRPYEQYF

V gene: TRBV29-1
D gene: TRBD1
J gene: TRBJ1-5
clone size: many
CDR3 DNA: TGCAGCGTGGGGACAGGGAGTAACAATCAGCCCCAGCATTTT
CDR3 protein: CSVGTGSNNQPQHF

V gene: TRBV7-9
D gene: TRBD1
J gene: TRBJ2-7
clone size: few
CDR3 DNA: TGTGCCAGCAGCTTGTATCCGGGACAGGGGCCCTACGAGCAGTACTTC
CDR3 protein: CASSLYPGQGPYEQYF

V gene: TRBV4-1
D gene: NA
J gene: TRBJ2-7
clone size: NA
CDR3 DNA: TGCGCCAGCAGCCAAGAATGGGACGAGCAGTACTTC
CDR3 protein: CASSQEWDEQYF

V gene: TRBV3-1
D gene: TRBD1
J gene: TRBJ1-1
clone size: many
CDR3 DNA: TGTGCCAGCAGCCAACCCGGGACAGGGCATTCAGAAGCTTTCTTT
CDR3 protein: CASSQPGTGHSEAFF

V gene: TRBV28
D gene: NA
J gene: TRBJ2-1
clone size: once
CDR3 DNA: TGTGCCAGCAGTCTTAGACAGGCCGAGCAGTTCTTC
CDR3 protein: CASSLRQAEQFF

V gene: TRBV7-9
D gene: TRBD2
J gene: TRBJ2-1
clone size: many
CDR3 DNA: TGTGCCAGCAACGCCGGGACTAGCGGGAAGGGTGAGCAGTTCTTC
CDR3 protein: CASNAGTSGKGEQFF

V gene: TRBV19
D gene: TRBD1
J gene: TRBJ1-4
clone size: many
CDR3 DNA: TGTGCCAGTAGTCGGGGGACCGGGACAGGGGATGAAAAACTGTTTTTT
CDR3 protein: CASSRGTGTGDEKLFF

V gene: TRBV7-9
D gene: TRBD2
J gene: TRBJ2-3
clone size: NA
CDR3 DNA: TGTGCCAGCAGCTTAGCTGTAACGGGAGGCTCGTCGCAGTATTTT
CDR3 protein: CASSLAVTGGSSQYF

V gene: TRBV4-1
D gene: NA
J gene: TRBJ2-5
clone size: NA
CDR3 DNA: TGCGCCAGCAGCCAAGATCGCCAGGGGGAGACCCAGTACTTC
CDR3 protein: CASSQDRQGETQYF